This T cell receptor beta chain was found in a study of blood T cells in healthy people across ages. Points from the study as a whole: Higher naive T cell percentage went strongly together with higher TCR beta diversity. Estimated diversity across one million T cells was deemed an underestimate.

Each donor was a healthy Caucasian individual from Russia, aged about 6 to 95. Combining a sample-barcoded 5' primer with a J-beta primer mix, a second PCR ran for 7 to 11 cycles. Template switching added a 12-random-nucleotide identifier to every cDNA molecule. One entry per CDR3 protein results from TCRdb running MiXCR on the 5' RACE reads. The sample lists some 1.4 million distinct CDR3 sequences, 42% occurring once. With 1 base removed from V and 4 bases from J, the gap between germline ends came to 8 bases. The length of the CDR3 is 13 residues. Germline CDR1 reads SGHRS; CDR2 reads YFSETQ. For this clonotype: Its matching antigen is unknown.

The chain links TRBV5-1 to TRBJ1-1; the D is unclear. The sample comprised blood. This sequence was found in a woman aged 18-30 years in good health. CDR3 coding DNA: TGCGCCAGCAGCTTGATAGGAGCCACTGAAGCTTTCTTT. The encoded protein is CASSLIGATEAFF.